The 20 T cell receptor delta chains given below trace back to one sample, sequenced in a study of γδ T cells in repeated Plasmodium falciparum infection (dated by TCRdb to about 2021). The library was built by means of multiplex PCR. The reads were generated on an Illumina MiSeq. Clone calls in TCRdb were regenerated from the public reads with CATT, after which identical DNA sequences shared one row. Here the sample has 45,000 to 60,000 delta-chain clones; roughly 1.9% occur a single time. Of the sample, roughly 24% is held by the ten largest clones. For bulk TCR repertoire analysis, Vgamma9/Vdelta2+ and Vdelta2-negative gammadelta T cell populations were flow-sorted out of peripheral blood mononuclear cells. The sequenced sample was gamma-delta T cells from blood. The receptor source for this set is a pool of human donors (malaria-infected and uninfected, not separated).

This clone appeared many times. TCRdb pairs this DNA with a much larger clone's protein that differs at residue 13, likely a read error; the protein shown was translated from the DNA. The J gene has no call, while the V gene is TRDV2; TRDD3, the table's D call, was not compared with the DNA. Germline V gene lookup returns CDR1 GEAIGNYY and CDR2 EKD. The CDR3 covers 15 residues. CDR3 DNA sequence: TGTGCCTGTGACACCGTTGGGGTGCCTATCGATAAACCCATCTTT. Its protein product is CACDTVGVPIDKPIF.

A remark on this clone: TCRdb's listed protein matches a much larger clone and diverges from this DNA's translation at residue 17, likely through a read error; the protein shown comes from the DNA. The chain is built from TRDV1 and TRDJ3; D may be TRDD3 (7 bases). Since TCRdb gives no J gene, matching the DNA to germline was used here to assign it. The length of the CDR3 is 22 residues. Germline lookup yields CDR1 TSWWSYY and CDR2 QGS. The CDR3 loop reads CALGRAFRKDWGHSWDARQMFF. The CDR3 region has the DNA TGTGCTCTTGGGAGGGCCTTCCGTAAGGACTGGGGACACTCCTGGGACGCCCGACAGATGTTTTTC.

This clone was observed a handful of times. TCRdb's listed protein matches a much larger clone and diverges from this DNA's translation at residue 4, likely through a read error; the protein shown comes from the DNA. The J gene is TRDJ1, the V gene TRDV3, with D perhaps TRDD2 or TRDD3 (7 bases each). The J gene was missing in TCRdb and was found by matching the end of the DNA to germline. CDR1 and CDR2 from the germline V gene are TVYSNPD and GDNSRS (reference sequence). Trimming stripped 3 bases from V and 4 bases from J, with 27 bases between. This CDR3 has 17 amino acids. CDR3 nucleotides: TGTGCCTTAGTTTCCTTCCTGCCGGCTGGGGGCCTCGATAAACTCATCTTT. Its protein product is CALVSFLPAGGLDKLIF.

The table lists this clone with a few counts. Translating this DNA gives a protein that differs at residue 9 from the TCRdb one, which belongs to a much larger clone; a read error is likely, and the protein shown is this translation. The chain carries TRDV1 and TRDJ1, with 10 bases identical to TRDD3. In the absence of a J gene in TCRdb, the DNA was matched to germline to assign it here. J lost 8 bases, V lost 1 base, and 22 bases had no gene match. Germline assignment: CDR1 TSWWSYY and CDR2 QGS. The CDR3 covers 20 residues. The CDR3, as DNA: TGTGCTCTTGGGGAACAATTCCACATACTGGGGGATTTTGCACATTTGAAACTCATCTTT. Its protein product is CALGEQFHILGDFAHLKLIF.

In regard to this clone: The protein TCRdb lists belongs to a much larger clone and differs from this DNA's translation at residue 4, which points to a read error; the protein shown is made from the DNA. V usage is TRDV1 and J usage is TRDJ1; 9 bases line up with TRDD2. The J gene was missing in TCRdb and was found by matching the end of the DNA to germline. The germline V gene encodes CDR1 TSWWSYY and CDR2 QGS. CDR3 length: 22 residues. The trim removed 7 bases at V and 0 bases at J, leaving 27 bases unmatched. Written as DNA, the CDR3 is TGTGCTCTTGTGGGTCCCGCCTTCCTACGAAACTGGGGATGGAGGTACACCGATAAACTCATCTTT. It is translated as CALVGPAFLRNWGWRYTDKLIF.

This clone came up many times. It differs at one base from a far larger clone, so likely a read error. Within the sample, other DNA sequences also encode this same CDR3. The J gene is TRDJ1, the V gene TRDV3; the D gene is possibly TRDD2 (6 bases). No J segment appears in TCRdb, so it was assigned here by matching the sequence to germline. The CDR3 totals 14 residues. Germline V gene lookup returns CDR1 TVYSNPD and CDR2 GDNSRS (reference sequence). The CDR3 loop is CAFAFPPNTDKLIF. Here the CDR3 DNA reads TGTGCCTTTGCCTTCCCCCCTAACACCGACAAACTCATCTTT.

About this clone itself: TCRdb records a much larger clone's protein for this DNA, with a difference at residue 4 that likely arises from a read error; the protein given is the translation of the DNA. J is TRDJ1 and V is TRDV3; 9 positions match TRDD3. TCRdb leaves out the J gene; it was filled in here by matching the DNA to germline. The V gene's germline CDR1 is TVYSNPD and CDR2 GDNSRS (reference sequence). J gave up 0 bases and V 1 base, and 30 bases lay outside the gene matches. CDR3 length: 23 residues. The CDR3 protein is CAFTSLWSERTSGGSPYTDKLIF. Written as DNA, the CDR3 is TGTGCCTTTACCTCGCTCTGGTCGGAACGTACTTCTGGGGGATCTCCATACACCGATAAACTCATCTTT.

The sample holds a few counts of this clone. The mismatch at residue 7 between this DNA's translation and the TCRdb protein of a much larger clone likely reflects a read error; the protein shown is translated from the DNA. The chain links TRDV2 to TRDJ1; 10 bases line up with TRDD3. The J gene is not listed in TCRdb, so it was assigned here from a DNA match to germline. V shed 0 bases and J 3 bases; nucleotides not matched to a gene: 9. Per the germline V gene, CDR1 is GEAIGNYY and CDR2 is EKD. The CDR3 consists of 17 residues. The CDR3 here is CACDTPCVGDTSDKLIF. CDR3 coding DNA: TGTGCCTGTGACACCCCATGTGTGGGGGATACCTCCGATAAACTCATCTTT.

In this sample, this clone turned up many times. The TCRdb protein, from a much larger clone, departs from this DNA's translation at residue 4, likely by read error; the protein shown derives from the DNA. The V gene is TRDV3, the J gene TRDJ1; 7 bases are a match to TRDD2. Germline V gene lookup returns CDR1 TVYSNPD and CDR2 GDNSRS (reference sequence). The CDR3 runs 18 residues. After removal of 5 bases from V and 1 base from J, the junction contained 22 bases not matched to a gene. CDR3 DNA sequence: TGTGCCGCTAGGCCTTCCCACGGGTCCCCCTTCCTCACCGATAAACTCATCTTT. It is translated as CAARPSHGSPFLTDKLIF.

This clone was counted many times. The chain has TRDV2 and TRDJ1, with TRDD3 matching 12 bases. The J gene, not given by TCRdb, was assigned here from a germline match of the nucleotide sequence. The junction had 12 bases not matched to a gene; V was cut back by 3 bases and J by 2 bases. CDR3 length: 18 residues. Germline CDR1 and CDR2: GEAIGNYY and EKD. CDR3 residues: CACDFLTTGGYHTDKLIF. The CDR3, as DNA: TGTGCCTGTGACTTCCTCACTACTGGGGGATACCATACCGATAAACTCATCTTT.

This clone turned up a few times. This DNA's translation differs at residue 21 from TCRdb's protein, which comes from a much larger clone; a read error is likely, and the protein shown is translated from the DNA. No J gene was named, though the V gene is TRDV1; the table's TRDD3 call for D was not verified on the DNA. Germline V CDR1 and CDR2: TSWWSYY, QGS. The length of the CDR3 is 23 residues. The DNA of the CDR3 is TGTGCTCTTGGGGAAGGCCCAGACCTTCCCGCTCATTACTGGGGGCCGTACACCGATAAACCCATCTTT. This encodes CALGEGPDLPAHYWGPYTDKPIF.

A remark on this clone: TCRdb lists the protein of a much larger clone for this DNA, which differs at residue 18, so this is likely a read error; the protein given here is translated from the DNA itself. The chain couples TRDV1 to TRDJ4; D perhaps matches TRDD2 (8 bases). TCRdb carries no J gene annotation; the J gene was assigned here by matching the DNA with germline. The CDR3 runs to 21 residues. The germline gives CDR1 TSWWSYY, CDR2 QGS. The CDR3 reads CALGPYFLHVLGIAMARHLIF. The CDR3 bases are TGTGCTCTTGGGCCTTACTTCCTACACGTACTGGGGATCGCAATGGCCAGACACCTGATCTTT.

A few counts support this clone. The protein that TCRdb holds for this DNA derives from a much larger clone and differs from the translated DNA at residue 13, which likely indicates a read error; the protein shown here is translated from the DNA. No J gene was named, though the V gene is TRDV3. Germline assignment: CDR1 TVYSNPD and CDR2 GDNSRS (reference sequence). CDR3 length: 15 amino acids. CDR3 sequence: CAFNLLAWYTDKPIF. The CDR3 DNA reads TGTGCCTTTAACCTTCTCGCATGGTACACCGATAAACCCATCTTT.

About this clone itself: A read error is likely here: a far larger clone is one base away. In the same sample, other DNA sequences code for this CDR3. No J gene call was made, and the V gene is TRDV1; the table calls TRDD3, which could not be checked here. This CDR3 region has 21 residues. Germline CDR1 TSWWSYY, CDR2 QGS. The CDR3 loop reads CALGEALFLEVRGFSPDKLIF. The CDR3 DNA sequence: TGTGCTCTTGGGGAAGCCCTCTTCCTCGAGGTAAGGGGTTTTTCCCCCGATAAACTCATCTTC.

Notes on this clone: This DNA's translation and the protein TCRdb lists, from a much larger clone, do not match at residue 5, likely due to a read error; the protein shown is translated from the DNA. The V call is TRDV1, the J call TRDJ1; D is unclear. No J segment appears in TCRdb, so it was assigned here by matching the sequence to germline. V lost 4 bases to trimming and J lost 4 bases, with 31 bases between them. CDR3 size: 20 residues. Germline lookup yields CDR1 TSWWSYY and CDR2 QGS. This CDR3 is CALGGQWPCGRGLWNDKLIF. The CDR3 nucleotides read TGTGCTCTTGGGGGACAATGGCCGTGTGGGAGGGGCCTATGGAACGATAAACTCATCTTT.

For this clone: This is likely an artifact of a read error, given a far larger clone one base away. Other DNA sequences in the sample encode the same CDR3. The V gene is listed as TRDV3; no J gene was called; TRDD3 reflects the table's D call only, with no check against the DNA. Per the germline V gene, CDR1 is TVYSNPD and CDR2 is GDNSRS (reference sequence). This CDR3 is 20 amino acids long. CDR3 sequence (DNA): TGTGCCTTTATGATTCCCTCGTACTGGGGGATACCCTTGAACACCGATAAACTCATTTTT. Amino acids: CAFMIPSYWGIPLNTDKLIF.

This clone was recorded at least ten times. A single base is all that separates this from a far larger clone, so a read error is likely. Other DNA variants within this sample encode the same CDR3. This rearrangement joins TRDV1 to TRDJ1, with TRDD3 matching over 10 bases. Per germline, CDR1 TSWWSYY and CDR2 QGS. This CDR3 contains 18 residues. CDR3 residues: CALGPTLGDTLLTDKLIF. In nucleotides, the CDR3 is TGTGCTCTTGGGCCGACTTTGGGGGATACACTTCTCACCGATAAGCTCATCTTT.

This clone is deemed medium-sized. Additional DNA sequences in this sample encode the identical CDR3. The chain couples TRDV1 to TRDJ1; D unresolved. CDR1 and CDR2 (germline): TSWWSYY, QGS. The ends were cut back, 0 bases at V and 1 base at J, with 9 bases in the middle. This CDR3 is built from 15 residues. The chain's CDR3 is CALGELRSITDKLIF. As DNA, the CDR3 is TGTGCTCTTGGGGAACTAAGGTCTATCACCGATAAACTCATCTTT.

Comment on this clone: A far larger clone is one nucleotide away, so this likely arose from a read error. The same CDR3 is also encoded by other DNA sequences in this sample. The chain joins TRDV1 to TRDJ1; D perhaps matches TRDD2 (5 bases). The J gene, absent from TCRdb, was called here by matching the DNA to germline. This CDR3 contains 15 residues. The ends were cut back, 2 bases at V and 0 bases at J, with 10 bases in the middle. Per germline, CDR1 TSWWSYY and CDR2 QGS. The CDR3 DNA is TGTGCTCTTGGGGAAATCCTAGGGTACACCGATAAACTCATCTTT. Translating it yields CALGEILGYTDKLIF.

Notes on this clone: TCRdb's protein for this DNA is that of a much larger clone and differs from the translation at residue 12, likely a read error; the protein shown is the DNA translation. CDR3 DNA: TGTGCTTATAGGAGAGGCCCCCTTCCTACACTAGCCCCTTACTGGGGGATACGCGTGGGGACCGATAAACTCATCTTT. Encoded protein: CAYRRGPLPTLAPYWGIRVGTDKLIF. The V and J genes are TRAV38-2/DV8 and TRDJ1; TRDD3 matches 13 bases. The J gene comes from matching the DNA to germline here; TCRdb lacks it. Germline trimming cut 2 bases from V and 2 bases from J; bases unmatched to any gene: 33. CDR3 length: 26 residues. CDR1 is TSESDYY and CDR2 is QEAYKQQN in the germline V gene.